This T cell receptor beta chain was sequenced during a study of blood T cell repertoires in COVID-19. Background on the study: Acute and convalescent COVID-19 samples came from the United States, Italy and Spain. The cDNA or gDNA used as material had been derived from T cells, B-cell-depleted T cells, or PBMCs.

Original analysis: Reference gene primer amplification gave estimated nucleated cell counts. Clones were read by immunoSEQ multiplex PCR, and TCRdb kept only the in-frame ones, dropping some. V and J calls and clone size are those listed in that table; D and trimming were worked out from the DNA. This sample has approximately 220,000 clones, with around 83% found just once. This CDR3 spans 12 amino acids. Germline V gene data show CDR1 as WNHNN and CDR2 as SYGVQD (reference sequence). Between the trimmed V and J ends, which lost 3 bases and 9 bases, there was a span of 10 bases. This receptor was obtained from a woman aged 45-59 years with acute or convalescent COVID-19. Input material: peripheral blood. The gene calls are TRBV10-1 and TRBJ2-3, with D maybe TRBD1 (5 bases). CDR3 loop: CASSDGRQTQYF. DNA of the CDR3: TGCGCCAGCAGTGATGGTCGACAGACGCAGTATTTT.